Following are 23 T cell receptor beta chains from one sample sequenced in a study of beta chain features in type 1 diabetes. Every isolated RNA sample was fully reverse transcribed, so sequencing captured expressed TCRB transcripts. Assay used: immunoSEQ multiplex PCR; TCRdb lists only in-frame clones, some missing. The data contain about 340,000 clones, about 13% of them singletons. Their recognized antigens are unknown. Regarding the study as a whole: Significant though moderate, a shortening of TCRB CDR3s appeared in all four CD4+ subsets of Type 1 diabetes patients.

Specimen: naive CD4+ T cells from blood. The receptor source for this set is a woman aged 18-29 years with type 1 diabetes.

The table lists this clone with a few counts. The chain joins TRBV11-2 to TRBJ2-7; 8 bases agree with TRBD1. The CDR3 extends over 15 amino acids. The germline gives CDR1 SGHAT, CDR2 FQNNGV. V dropped 1 base and J dropped 5; count of bases not matched to a gene: 7. CDR3 residues: CASSLAGQGAHEQYF. For the CDR3, the DNA is TGTGCCAGCAGCTTAGCAGGACAGGGAGCCCACGAGCAGTACTTC.

The J gene is TRBJ2-1, the V gene TRBV18; D might be TRBD2 (6 bases). CDR3 size: 15 residues. Trimming cost V 3 bases and J 0 bases, with 9 bases left between them. CDR1 KGHSH and CDR2 LQKENI come from the germline V gene. CDR3 nucleotides: TGTGCCAGCTCACCGTGGCGGGGCTCCTACAATGAGCAGTTCTTC. As protein: CASSPWRGSYNEQFF.

This clone was detected only a few times. V is TRBV29-1 and J is TRBJ2-5; possibly TRBD1 for D (6 bases). CDR3 size: 12 residues. V lost 7 bases, J lost 2 bases, and 11 bases lay in between. Looked up from germline, CDR1 is SQVTM and CDR2 is ANQGSEA. DNA of the CDR3: TGCAGCGCCCAGACAGGTCAAGAGACCCAGTACTTC. Translated, it gives CSAQTGQETQYF.

In its sample, this clone was seen a few times. The CDR3 is CAIRIQGFTEAFF. The CDR3 DNA reads as TGTGCCATCAGGATACAGGGGTTCACTGAAGCTTTCTTT. The rearrangement joins TRBV10-3 to TRBJ1-1, with 7 nucleotides matching TRBD1. The V segment lost 6 bases and the J segment 4 bases; nucleotides outside the gene matches: 5. The CDR3 length is 13 residues. Germline assignment: CDR1 ENHRY and CDR2 SYGVKD.

There are a few counts of this clone. The V and J genes are TRBV27 and TRBJ2-5; no reliable D call. The CDR3 is 13 residues long. From germline, CDR1 is MNHEY and CDR2 SMNVEV (reference sequence). V lost 5 bases, J lost 0 bases, and 7 bases lay in between. The CDR3 DNA reads as TGTGCCAGCAGTCGCGGATACCAAGAGACCCAGTACTTC. Translation gives CASSRGYQETQYF.

This sequence joins TRBV2 and TRBJ1-4; 9 nucleotides line up with TRBD1. Germline CDR1 SNHLY, CDR2 FYNNEI. The CDR3 loop spans 14 amino acids. With V trimmed by 7 bases and J by 9 bases, 9 bases remained unmatched. CDR3 sequence reads: CASTMDRGRKKLFF. The CDR3 DNA reads TGTGCCAGCACCATGGACAGGGGAAGGAAAAAACTGTTTTTT.

This clone was counted between two and nine times. The J gene is TRBJ2-2, the V gene TRBV7-9; D remains ambiguous. The CDR3 is made up of 13 amino acids. Germline CDR1 SEHNR, CDR2 FQNEAQ (reference sequence). Trimming took 5 bases from V and 5 from J, leaving 9 bases between them. The CDR3 DNA sequence: TGTGCCAGCAGCCCTCGGGTGACCGGGGAGCTGTTTTTT. It is translated as CASSPRVTGELFF.

V and J are TRBV7-2 and TRBJ2-4; 9 bases align to TRBD2. Trimming at V came to 8 bases and at J to 8 bases, leaving 13 bases not matched to a gene. This CDR3 region has 15 residues. Looked up from germline, CDR1 is SGHTA and CDR2 is FQGNSA. The CDR3 region is CASSTPGLAGYIQYF. Here the CDR3 DNA reads TGTGCCAGCTCAACACCAGGGCTAGCGGGGTACATTCAGTACTTC.

The CDR3 DNA reads as TGTGCCGCCCATCGGCAGGCCGGCTCTGGGGCCAACGTCCTGACTTTC. Translated, it gives CAAHRQAGSGANVLTF. The chain couples TRBV2 to TRBJ2-6; D gene uncertain. Trimming pared 11 bases from V and 0 bases from J, leaving 17 bases between. This CDR3 has 16 residues. Germline CDR1 SNHLY, CDR2 FYNNEI.

This clone was seen more than once but under ten times. The chain employs TRBV19 and TRBJ2-1; TRBD2 agrees at 10 bases. The CDR3 covers 16 residues. Germline lookup yields CDR1 LNHDA and CDR2 SQIVND (reference sequence). V lost 4 bases, J lost 4 bases, and 7 bases stayed unmatched. The CDR3 nucleotides read TGTGCCAGTAGTAAATCAGCGGGAGGGTGGTACAATGAGCAGTTCTTC. Amino acid sequence: CASSKSAGGWYNEQFF.

The V call is TRBV2, the J call TRBJ2-7; 8 bases line up with TRBD2. The CDR3 loop spans 14 amino acids. V lost 6 bases to trimming and J lost 1 base; unmatched junction nucleotides: 5. In germline, CDR1 is SNHLY, CDR2 FYNNEI. The CDR3 loop is CASRGGLESYEQYF. CDR3 in DNA: TGTGCCAGCAGGGGGGGACTAGAATCCTACGAGCAGTACTTC. Full variable domain (outside the CDR3, taken from reference TRBV2 and TRBJ2-7): EPEVTQTPSHQVTQMGQEVILRCVPISNHLYFYWYRQILGQKVEFLVSFYNNEISEKSEIFDDQFSVERPDGSNFTLKIRSTKLEDSAMYFCASRGGLESYEQYFGPGTRLTVT.

The sample holds a few counts of this clone. The chain employs TRBV18 and TRBJ1-1, with D perhaps TRBD1 (6 bases). Germline V gene data show CDR1 as KGHSH and CDR2 as LQKENI. The CDR3 consists of 13 residues. Trimming removed 8 bases from V and 6 bases from J, with 16 bases in between. This CDR3 is CASRDGQTSEAFF. The CDR3 DNA follows: TGTGCCAGCCGAGACGGACAGACCTCTGAAGCTTTCTTT. The entire variable domain, with the rest obtained from reference TRBV18 and TRBJ1-1, is as follows: NAGVMQNPRHLVRRRGQEARLRCSPMKGHSHVYWYRQLPEEGLKFMVYLQKENIIDESGMPKERFSAEFPKEGPSILRIQQVVRGDSAAYFCASRDGQTSEAFFGQGTRLTVV.

The chain combines TRBV4-1 with TRBJ2-3; D not certain. Germline CDR1 reads MGHRA; CDR2 reads YSYEKL. The CDR3 has 13 amino acids. Trimming shortened V by 1 base and J by 4 bases, and 6 bases separated the two germline ends. In nucleotides, the CDR3 is TGCGCCAGCAGCCAAGTCTTCCCAGATACGCAGTATTTT. This encodes CASSQVFPDTQYF.

The chain is built from TRBV25-1 and TRBJ2-5; 14 nucleotides match TRBD2. CDR3 length: 17 residues. Unmatched junction bases numbered 6, after V lost 4 bases and J lost 2 bases. Germline V CDR1 and CDR2: MGHDK, SYGVNS. CDR3: CASSVGTSGRKQETQYF. CDR3 sequence (DNA): TGTGCCAGCAGTGTGGGGACTAGCGGGAGAAAACAAGAGACCCAGTACTTC.

This clone was detected only a few times. The chain links TRBV5-4 to TRBJ2-5; 11 nucleotides line up with TRBD1. Trimming removed 0 bases from V and 4 bases from J; junction bases left unmatched: 5. The germline gives CDR1 SGHNT, CDR2 YYREEE (reference sequence). The CDR3 contains 16 residues. As DNA, the CDR3 is TGTGCCAGCAGCTTGGGGGGACAGGGGGAAGGAGAGACCCAGTACTTC. It yields the protein CASSLGGQGEGETQYF.

The chain recombines TRBV4-3 with TRBJ2-7; TRBD2 matches at 11 bases. V lost 3 bases to trimming and J lost 2 bases; unmatched junction nucleotides: 3. This CDR3 is built from 15 residues. Looked up from germline, CDR1 is LGHNA and CDR2 is YSLEER. This chain's CDR3 is CASSQGLAATYEQYV. The CDR3, as DNA: TGCGCCAGCAGCCAGGGACTAGCGGCGACCTACGAGCAGTACGTC.

This chain links TRBV7-2 with TRBJ2-7, with 8 bases fitting TRBD2. V trimming: 3 bases; J trimming: 6 bases; junction bases outside the gene matches: 13. CDR1 and CDR2 (germline): SGHTA, FQGNSA. The CDR3 length is 16 residues. CDR3 nucleotide sequence: TGTGCCAGCAGCTTCGGCAGGCGGGAGGAAACGGGCGAGCAGTACTTC. Its translation is CASSFGRREETGEQYF.

Only a few counts were recorded for this clone. The chain is built from TRBV7-2 and TRBJ2-6, with D maybe TRBD2 (5 bases). V lost 4 bases and J 9 bases, leaving 10 bases between the germline ends. CDR1 is SGHTA, CDR2 FQGNSA, per germline. The CDR3 is 13 residues long. The CDR3 DNA is TGTGCCAGCAGCTACGGGGTTCACAACGTCCTGACTTTC. It specifies CASSYGVHNVLTF.

The chain has TRBV7-9 and TRBJ2-5; D possibly corresponds to TRBD2 (6 bases). This CDR3 has 15 amino acids. The germline V gene encodes CDR1 SEHNR and CDR2 FQNEAQ (reference sequence). Trimming took 8 bases from V and 4 from J, leaving 20 bases between them. The CDR3 DNA is TGTGCCAGCGGAGGGGCCCCTGGGTTCGGAGAGACCCAGTACTTC. Its protein product is CASGGAPGFGETQYF.

For this clone: Other nucleotide sequences in the sample specify the same CDR3. In DNA, the CDR3 is TGTGCCAGCAGTCCGGGCGGGAATCAGCCCCAGCATTTT. Translating gives CASSPGGNQPQHF. This chain connects TRBV27 to TRBJ1-5; D is ambiguous. The CDR3 is 13 amino acids. Germline V gene lookup returns CDR1 MNHEY and CDR2 SMNVEV (reference sequence). V was trimmed by 5 bases and J by 4 bases, leaving 9 bases between them.

The chain has TRBV5-1 and TRBJ1-1; 9 bases map to TRBD1. Per germline, CDR1 SGHRS and CDR2 YFSETQ. CDR3 size: 14 residues. The J segment lost 1 base and the V segment lost 4 bases, leaving 2 bases of the junction unmatched. This chain's CDR3 is CASSGGQGNTEAFF. DNA for the CDR3: TGCGCCAGCAGCGGGGGACAGGGGAACACTGAAGCTTTCTTT.

The rearrangement uses TRBV30 and TRBJ1-1; the D gene is possibly TRBD1 (5 bases). The germline CDR1 and CDR2 sequences are GTSNPN and SVGIG (reference sequence). V lost 4 bases to trimming and J lost 3 bases, with 12 bases between them. The CDR3 length is 13 residues. CDR3 coding DNA: TGTGCCTGGAATCTTTGGGGCTACACTGAAGCTTTCTTT. It specifies CAWNLWGYTEAFF.

The chain has TRBV18 and TRBJ1-2, with TRBD1 matching 10 bases. The CDR3 length is 16 residues. Per the germline V gene, CDR1 is KGHSH and CDR2 is LQKENI. After removal of 3 bases from V and 3 bases from J, the junction contained 7 bases not matched to a gene. The CDR3 DNA reads as TGTGCCAGCTCACCTCTGACAGGGGGCTCGGACTATGGCTACACCTTC. Its translation: CASSPLTGGSDYGYTF. The full variable domain, rest sourced from reference TRBV18 and TRBJ1-2, is NAGVMQNPRHLVRRRGQEARLRCSPMKGHSHVYWYRQLPEEGLKFMVYLQKENIIDESGMPKERFSAEFPKEGPSILRIQQVVRGDSAAYFCASSPLTGGSDYGYTFGSGTRLTVV.